These T cell receptor beta chains were read from a single sample in a study of shared clonotypes between healthy human individuals. The data were produced by immunoSEQ multiplex PCR, yet TCRdb's version contains in-frame clones alone and is incomplete. Of some 2.3 million clones in the sample, approximately 95% were seen once. Sequencing was performed on naive CD4+ T cells from PBMCs. The receptors come from a man between 18 and 29 years old in good health. Some clones in this sample may be carry-over from other donors' samples. CDR3s include the opening cysteine and the closing phenylalanine or tryptophan. D genes are given only for firm matches. Size is omitted from some rows. Given values are once, few, many or a class for expanded clones.

cdr3_length: 19
v_call: TRBV4-2
j_call: TRBJ2-2
clone_size: -
d_call: -
cdr3_aa: CASSRQTSATTENTGELFF
cdr3_nt: TGTGCCAGCAGCCGACAAACGTCAGCGACGACCGAGAACACCGGGGAGCTGTTTTTT

cdr3_length: 15
v_call: TRBV5-1
j_call: TRBJ2-7
clone_size: -
d_call: TRBD1
cdr3_aa: CASSLRGTGVDGEYF
cdr3_nt: TGCGCCAGCAGCTTGAGGGGGACAGGGGTCGACGGGGAGTACTTC

cdr3_length: 16
v_call: TRBV5-1
j_call: TRBJ2-1
clone_size: -
d_call: TRBD2
cdr3_aa: CASSLAREGSYNEQFF
cdr3_nt: TGCGCCAGCAGCTTGGCGCGGGAGGGTTCCTACAATGAGCAGTTCTTC

cdr3_length: 14
v_call: TRBV7-9
j_call: TRBJ1-3
clone_size: -
d_call: -
cdr3_aa: CAVSRDRSGNTIYF
cdr3_nt: TGTGCCGTAAGTCGGGACCGCTCTGGAAACACCATATATTTT

cdr3_length: 13
v_call: TRBV7-2
j_call: TRBJ2-5
clone_size: once
d_call: -
cdr3_aa: CASSGGRGETQYF
cdr3_nt: TGTGCCAGCAGCGGAGGACGGGGGGAGACCCAGTACTTC

cdr3_length: 15
v_call: TRBV5-1
j_call: TRBJ2-3
clone_size: -
d_call: -
cdr3_aa: CASSLVGQSTDTQYF
cdr3_nt: TGCGCCAGCAGCTTGGTTGGCCAGAGCACAGATACGCAGTATTTT

cdr3_length: 16
v_call: TRBV19
j_call: TRBJ1-3
clone_size: -
d_call: -
cdr3_aa: CASSPGLLFSGNTIYF
cdr3_nt: TGTGCCAGTAGTCCAGGACTGCTTTTCTCTGGAAACACCATATATTTT

cdr3_length: 16
v_call: TRBV7-9
j_call: TRBJ1-3
clone_size: -
d_call: -
cdr3_aa: CASSLARWFSGNTIYF
cdr3_nt: TGTGCCAGCAGCTTAGCGAGGTGGTTCTCTGGAAACACCATATATTTT

cdr3_length: 15
v_call: TRBV5-1
j_call: TRBJ1-1
clone_size: -
d_call: -
cdr3_aa: CASSQSGTGNTEAFF
cdr3_nt: TGCGCCAGCAGCCAGTCCGGGACGGGGAACACTGAAGCTTTCTTT

cdr3_length: 15
v_call: TRBV5-1
j_call: TRBJ2-7
clone_size: -
d_call: TRBD2
cdr3_aa: CASSLTSGSLYEQYF
cdr3_nt: TGCGCCAGCAGCTTGACTAGCGGGAGTTTATACGAGCAGTACTTC

cdr3_length: 14
v_call: TRBV19
j_call: TRBJ2-7
clone_size: -
d_call: -
cdr3_aa: CASSTMFAGYEQYF
cdr3_nt: TGTGCCAGTAGTACAATGTTTGCGGGATACGAGCAGTACTTC

cdr3_length: 14
v_call: TRBV5-1
j_call: TRBJ1-4
clone_size: -
d_call: -
cdr3_aa: CASSLMDGEEKLFF
cdr3_nt: TGCGCCAGCAGCCTGATGGACGGAGAGGAAAAACTGTTTTTT

cdr3_length: 12
v_call: TRBV29-1
j_call: TRBJ2-7
clone_size: -
d_call: TRBD1
cdr3_aa: CSVGTASYEQYF
cdr3_nt: TGCAGCGTCGGGACAGCCTCCTACGAGCAGTACTTC

cdr3_length: 15
v_call: TRBV9
j_call: TRBJ1-2
clone_size: -
d_call: TRBD1
cdr3_aa: CASSGKQGVNYGYTF
cdr3_nt: TGTGCCAGCAGCGGAAAACAGGGGGTTAACTATGGCTACACCTTC

cdr3_length: 14
v_call: TRBV10-3
j_call: TRBJ2-2
clone_size: -
d_call: -
cdr3_aa: CAISQTANTGELFF
cdr3_nt: TGTGCCATCAGCCAGACAGCGAACACCGGGGAGCTGTTTTTT

cdr3_length: 14
v_call: TRBV11-3
j_call: TRBJ2-3
clone_size: -
d_call: -
cdr3_aa: CASSLGPSTDTQYF
cdr3_nt: TGTGCCAGCAGCTTAGGGCCCAGCACAGATACGCAGTATTTT

cdr3_length: 14
v_call: TRBV7-2
j_call: TRBJ1-4
clone_size: -
d_call: -
cdr3_aa: CASSLARENEKLFF
cdr3_nt: TGTGCCAGCAGCTTAGCCAGGGAAAATGAAAAACTGTTTTTT

cdr3_length: 15
v_call: TRBV7-3
j_call: TRBJ2-3
clone_size: -
d_call: -
cdr3_aa: CASSLRGAGTDTQYF
cdr3_nt: TGTGCCAGCAGCTTGCGGGGAGCGGGTACAGATACGCAGTATTTT

cdr3_length: 13
v_call: TRBV6-1
j_call: TRBJ1-1
clone_size: -
d_call: -
cdr3_aa: CASGTNRDTEAFF
cdr3_nt: TGTGCCAGCGGAACCAACCGGGACACTGAAGCTTTCTTT

cdr3_length: 15
v_call: TRBV28
j_call: TRBJ2-7
clone_size: -
d_call: -
cdr3_aa: CASSRGTARSYEQYF
cdr3_nt: TGTGCCAGCAGCCGAGGAACGGCCAGGAGCTACGAGCAGTACTTC

cdr3_length: 15
v_call: TRBV28
j_call: TRBJ2-7
clone_size: -
d_call: -
cdr3_aa: CASSPLRGARDEQYF
cdr3_nt: TGTGCCAGCAGTCCCCTTCGCGGGGCGAGGGACGAGCAGTACTTC

cdr3_length: 14
v_call: TRBV19
j_call: TRBJ2-7
clone_size: once
d_call: TRBD2
cdr3_aa: CASRSGRGSYEQYF
cdr3_nt: TGTGCCAGCAGAAGCGGGAGGGGATCCTACGAGCAGTACTTC

cdr3_length: 12
v_call: TRBV30
j_call: TRBJ2-7
clone_size: -
d_call: -
cdr3_aa: CAWSRTAYEQYF
cdr3_nt: TGTGCCTGGAGTAGGACAGCCTACGAGCAGTACTTC

cdr3_length: 15
v_call: TRBV2
j_call: TRBJ1-3
clone_size: -
d_call: -
cdr3_aa: CASSLQTASGNTIYF
cdr3_nt: TGTGCCAGCAGTCTCCAGACAGCCTCTGGAAACACCATATATTTT